This is a list of T cell receptor beta chains from one sample in a study of cytomegalovirus exposure and HLA in healthy donors. Sequencing was performed with immunoSEQ multiplex PCR; in TCRdb, only in-frame clones are kept and a portion is missing. The table records about 200,000 clones, 82% of them present only once. The sample taken for sequencing was PBMCs. The receptors originated from a boy aged 2-15 years in good health and CMV-seronegative. CDR3s include the opening cysteine and the closing phenylalanine or tryptophan. The order of the fields is clone size, CDR3 length, V gene, J gene, D gene, CDR3 protein, CDR3 DNA. D genes are given only for firm matches. Clone sizes are given selectively: once, few, many, or a class where the clone is expanded.

>NA|12|TRBV19|TRBJ1-1|NA
CASSKEGTEAFF
TGTGCCAGTAGTAAGGAGGGGACTGAAGCTTTCTTT
>NA|19|TRBV4-2|TRBJ1-1|TRBD1
CASSQPPGQGALMNTEAFF
TGTGCCAGCAGCCAACCCCCGGGACAGGGGGCTCTCATGAACACTGAAGCTTTCTTT
>NA|15|TRBV9|TRBJ2-7|TRBD2
CASSVGTGGSYEQYF
TGTGCCAGCAGCGTAGGAACGGGGGGCTCCTACGAGCAGTACTTC
>few|14|TRBV18|TRBJ2-7|TRBD1
CASSPWDRTYEQYF
TGTGCCAGCTCACCATGGGACAGAACCTACGAGCAGTACTTC
>once|13|TRBV6-5|TRBJ2-5|TRBD1
CASRDRGQETQYF
TGTGCCAGCAGAGACAGGGGGCAAGAGACCCAGTACTTC
>NA|14|TRBV4-3|TRBJ1-4|NA
CASSQDRTNEKLFF
TGCGCCAGCAGCCAAGACAGAACTAATGAAAAACTGTTTTTT
>NA|13|TRBV7-8|TRBJ1-2|TRBD1
CASRRQGTNGYTF
TGTGCCAGCAGGCGACAGGGTACGAATGGCTACACCTTC
>NA|15|TRBV5-1|TRBJ2-5|NA
CASHRQWGRGETQYF
TGCGCCAGCCACCGACAGTGGGGTCGTGGAGAGACCCAGTACTTC
>NA|15|TRBV5-6|TRBJ2-7|TRBD2
CASSNLAGVAYEQYF
TGTGCCAGCAGCAACTTAGCGGGGGTGGCCTACGAGCAGTACTTC
>NA|12|TRBV5-4|TRBJ1-2|NA
CASSFTGNGYTF
TGTGCCAGCAGCTTTACAGGGAATGGCTACACCTTC
>NA|14|TRBV9|TRBJ2-3|TRBD2
CASSAGGAGGTQYF
TGTGCCAGCAGCGCGGGGGGGGCCGGGGGTACGCAGTATTTT
>NA|14|TRBV7-9|TRBJ1-5|NA
CASSLDAGNQPQHF
TGTGCCAGCAGCTTAGACGCAGGCAATCAGCCCCAGCATTTT
>NA|16|TRBV5-4|TRBJ2-7|TRBD2
CASSSKTSGGAWEQYF
TGTGCCAGCAGCTCTAAGACTAGCGGGGGGGCTTGGGAGCAGTACTTC
>NA|14|TRBV7-2|TRBJ1-6|NA
CASSSRTADSPLHF
TGTGCCAGCAGCTCCCGGACAGCAGATTCACCCCTCCACTTT
>NA|14|TRBV7-2|TRBJ1-2|NA
CASSLVEWQGGYTF
TGTGCCAGCAGCTTAGTCGAGTGGCAGGGGGGCTACACCTTC
>NA|16|TRBV7-9|TRBJ1-1|NA
CASSLVGGFRDTEAFF
TGTGCCAGCAGCTTAGTCGGGGGATTCAGGGACACTGAAGCTTTCTTT
>NA|14|TRBV7-2|TRBJ2-7|TRBD2
CASSSPGLAYEQYF
TGTGCCAGCAGCTCCCCGGGACTAGCTTACGAGCAGTACTTC
>NA|13|TRBV2|TRBJ1-4|TRBD1
CASSGTESEKLFF
TGTGCCAGCAGCGGGACAGAATCTGAAAAACTGTTTTTT
>NA|17|TRBV7-9|TRBJ2-2|TRBD2
CASSLAGTSVYTGELFF
TGTGCCAGCAGCTTAGCCGGGACTAGCGTTTACACCGGGGAGCTGTTTTTT
>NA|13|TRBV19|TRBJ1-1|NA
CASSIGKNTEAFF
TGTGCCAGTAGTATAGGTAAGAACACTGAAGCTTTCTTT
>few|13|TRBV2|TRBJ2-7|NA
CASSDPRAYEQYF
TGTGCCAGCAGTGACCCGAGGGCCTACGAGCAGTACTTC
>NA|20|TRBV9|TRBJ2-1|TRBD2
CASSVVGLAGSPSSYNEQFF
TGTGCCAGCAGCGTAGTTGGACTAGCGGGGTCTCCGAGCTCCTACAATGAGCAGTTCTTC
>few|15|TRBV5-1|TRBJ2-3|NA
CASSTQGFGTDTQYF
TGCGCCAGCAGTACGCAGGGTTTTGGCACAGATACGCAGTATTTT
>NA|11|TRBV2|TRBJ2-1|TRBD1
CARGQFNEQFF
TGTGCCAGGGGACAGTTCAATGAGCAGTTCTTC
>NA|15|TRBV27|TRBJ1-1|NA
CASSLSGVGYTEAFF
TGTGCCAGCAGTTTATCGGGAGTAGGGTATACTGAAGCTTTCTTT
>NA|14|TRBV7-7|TRBJ2-5|TRBD2
CASSSSGGRETQYF
TGTGCTAGCAGCTCCTCGGGGGGGCGGGAGACCCAGTACTTC
>NA|17|TRBV5-6|TRBJ2-3|TRBD2
CASSFSGTSGSRDTQYF
TGTGCCAGCAGCTTTTCCGGGACTAGCGGGTCGCGCGATACGCAGTATTTT
>NA|14|TRBV5-6|TRBJ1-2|NA
CASSFRQGTYGYTF
TGTGCCAGCAGCTTTCGGCAGGGTACCTATGGCTACACCTTC
>few|15|TRBV27|TRBJ2-1|NA
CASSLWQEGLGKQFF
TGTGCCAGCAGTTTGTGGCAGGAGGGTTTAGGAAAGCAGTTCTTC
>NA|14|TRBV4-3|TRBJ2-5|NA
CASSQEGDGGTQYF
TGCGCCAGCAGCCAAGAGGGAGACGGCGGGACCCAGTACTTC
>NA|13|TRBV6-6|TRBJ2-7|NA
CASSQGWAGEQYF
TGTGCCAGCAGTCAGGGGTGGGCCGGGGAGCAGTACTTC
>NA|11|TRBV7-9|TRBJ1-1|TRBD1
CASSPDRGAFF
TGTGCCAGCAGTCCGGACAGGGGAGCTTTCTTT
>NA|16|TRBV4-3|TRBJ2-3|TRBD2
CASSQLAGGPTDTQYF
TGCGCCAGCAGCCAACTAGCGGGGGGGCCCACAGATACGCAGTATTTT
>NA|14|TRBV5-5|TRBJ1-2|NA
CASSLWPANYGYTF
TGTGCCAGCAGCTTGTGGCCAGCTAACTATGGCTACACCTTC
>NA|16|TRBV4-2|TRBJ1-5|TRBD1
CASSQVGTGGEEPQHF
TGTGCCAGCAGCCAAGTCGGGACAGGAGGGGAAGAGCCCCAGCATTTT
>NA|14|TRBV19|TRBJ1-2|TRBD1
CASSKYGQGYGYTF
TGTGCCAGTAGCAAATACGGACAGGGGTATGGCTACACCTTC
>few|15|TRBV5-4|TRBJ2-3|TRBD1
CASSVGQGSTDTQYF
TGTGCCAGCAGCGTCGGACAGGGGAGCACAGATACGCAGTATTTT
>NA|16|TRBV5-8|TRBJ1-2|TRBD1
CASSTDAGGVHYGYTF
TGTGCCAGCAGCACCGATGCAGGGGGAGTTCACTATGGCTACACCTTC
>NA|17|TRBV6-1|TRBJ1-1|TRBD1
CASSEVVTGDWSTEAFF
TGTGCCAGCAGTGAAGTTGTGACAGGGGACTGGAGCACTGAAGCTTTCTTT